This TCR beta chain was profiled in a study of T cell repertoires in cytomegalovirus infection. In this sample, this clonotype turned up a few times. The antigen remains undetermined. TCRdb independently ran MiXCR on the reads; one entry per CDR3 protein. The sample shows some 680,000 distinct CDR3 sequences, 35% of them seen only once. V was clipped by 4 bases and J by 0 bases; unmatched bases: 8. The CDR3 contains 15 residues. Germline V gene lookup returns CDR1 DFQATT and CDR2 SNEGSKA (reference sequence). Regarding the study as a whole: It was HLA-C-restricted CMV-specific TCR beta clonotypes that dominated the response ex vivo.

The clonotype comes from a human donor in good health (CMV status not recorded). Some clones in this sample may be carry-over from other donors' samples. Source material: PBMCs. The V call is TRBV20-1, the J call TRBJ2-7; 8 bases align to TRBD1. The CDR3 DNA reads TGCAGTGCTAACTACCGGGACAGGAGCTCCTACGAGCAGTACTTC. Its protein is CSANYRDRSSYEQYF.